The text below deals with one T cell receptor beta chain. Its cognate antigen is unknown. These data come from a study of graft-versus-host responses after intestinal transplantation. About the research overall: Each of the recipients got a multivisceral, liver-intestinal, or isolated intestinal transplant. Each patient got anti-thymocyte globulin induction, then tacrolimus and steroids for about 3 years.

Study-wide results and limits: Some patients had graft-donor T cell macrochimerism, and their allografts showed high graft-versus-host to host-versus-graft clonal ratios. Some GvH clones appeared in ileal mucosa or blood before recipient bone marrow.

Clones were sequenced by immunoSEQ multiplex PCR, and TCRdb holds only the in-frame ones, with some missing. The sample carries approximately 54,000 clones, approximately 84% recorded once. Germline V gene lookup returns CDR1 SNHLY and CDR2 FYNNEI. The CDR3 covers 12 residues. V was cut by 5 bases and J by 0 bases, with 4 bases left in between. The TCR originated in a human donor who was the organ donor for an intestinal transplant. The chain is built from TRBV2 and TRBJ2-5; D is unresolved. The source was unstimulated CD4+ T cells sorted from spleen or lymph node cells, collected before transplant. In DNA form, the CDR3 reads TGTGCCAGCAGTCGGTACCAAGAGACCCAGTACTTC. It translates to CASSRYQETQYF.